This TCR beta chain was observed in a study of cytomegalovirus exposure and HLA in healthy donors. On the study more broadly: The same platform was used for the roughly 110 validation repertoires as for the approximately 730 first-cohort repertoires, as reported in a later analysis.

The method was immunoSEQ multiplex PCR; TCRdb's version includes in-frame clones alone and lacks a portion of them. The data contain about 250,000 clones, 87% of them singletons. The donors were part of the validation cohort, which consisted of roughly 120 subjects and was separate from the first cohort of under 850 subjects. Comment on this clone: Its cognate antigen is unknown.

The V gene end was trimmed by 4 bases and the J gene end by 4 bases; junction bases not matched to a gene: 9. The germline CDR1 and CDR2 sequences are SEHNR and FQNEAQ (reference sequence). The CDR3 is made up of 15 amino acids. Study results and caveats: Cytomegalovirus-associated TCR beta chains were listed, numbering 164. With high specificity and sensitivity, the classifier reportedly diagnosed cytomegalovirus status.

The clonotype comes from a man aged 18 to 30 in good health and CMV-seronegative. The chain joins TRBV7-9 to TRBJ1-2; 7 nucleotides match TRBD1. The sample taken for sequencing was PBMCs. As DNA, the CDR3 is TGTGCCAGCAGCTCGGCCCAGGGACAGCTCTATGGCTACACCTTC. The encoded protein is CASSSAQGQLYGYTF.